A selection of T cell receptor beta chains follows, all from one sample in a study of spatial heterogeneity in lung cancer. From the 5' RACE reads, TCRdb called clonotypes with MiXCR, one entry per CDR3 protein. In the table there are roughly 4,800 distinct CDR3 sequences, around 17% of which are singletons. This sample comprised normal lung tissue next to the tumor, obtained at surgery. These receptor sequences come from a male donor with early-stage non-small cell lung cancer. CDR3s include the opening cysteine and the closing phenylalanine or tryptophan. Each record gives: clone size, J gene, D gene, V gene, CDR3 DNA, CDR3 protein. D genes are given only for firm matches. Some rows mark clone size as missing; the rest say once, few, many or name a class of expanded clone.

.,TRBJ2-6,TRBD1,TRBV15,TGTGCCACCAGCACTCAGGGGGCCGGGGCCAACGTCCTGACTTTC,CATSTQGAGANVLTF
.,TRBJ2-3,.,TRBV20-1,TGCAGTGCTAGGGCCCCAGATACGCAGTATTTT,CSARAPDTQYF
many,TRBJ1-1,TRBD1,TRBV2,TGTGCCAGCACTCCTGGACAGGGAGTTTGGAACACTGAAGCTTTCTTT,CASTPGQGVWNTEAFF
once,TRBJ2-3,TRBD1,TRBV12-3/TRBV12-4,TGTGCCAGCAGGGACAGGGCGGCAGATACGCAGTATTTT,CASRDRAADTQYF
.,TRBJ1-4,.,TRBV7-2,TGTGCCAGCAGCCCCGGGACACGAAATGAAAAACTGTTTTTT,CASSPGTRNEKLFF
medium-sized,TRBJ2-2,TRBD1,TRBV5-1,TGCGCCAGCAGCTGGGGACAGGGGATGAACACCGGGGAGCTGTTTTTT,CASSWGQGMNTGELFF
.,TRBJ1-2,.,TRBV6-4,TGTGCCAGCAGTGACGGTGTTAATAACTATGGCTACACCTTC,CASSDGVNNYGYTF
medium-sized,TRBJ2-2,.,TRBV28,TGTGCCAGCAGTACCCTAGCTGGAGACAACACCGGGGAGCTGTTTTTT,CASSTLAGDNTGELFF
medium-sized,TRBJ2-7,.,TRBV20-1,TGCAGTGCTAGACTGGACCGCCAACCATACTCCTACGAGCAGTACTTC,CSARLDRQPYSYEQYF
once,TRBJ2-5,.,TRBV5-1,TGCGCCAGCAGCCGTGGCGGGACAGCGAGCCAAGAGACCCAGTACTTC,CASSRGGTASQETQYF
medium-sized,TRBJ1-2,.,TRBV29-1,TGCAGCGTTGGGCTGCCTAACTATGGCTACACCTTC,CSVGLPNYGYTF
medium-sized,TRBJ2-4,.,TRBV20-1,TGCAGTGCTAAGGGGATGCCTAAAAACATTCAGTACTTC,CSAKGMPKNIQYF
few,TRBJ2-7,.,TRBV6-6,TGTGCCAGCAGTTACCACGGGACTTGGAACGAGCAGTACTTC,CASSYHGTWNEQYF
medium-sized,TRBJ1-4,.,TRBV20-1,TGCAGTGCTAGAGGGATGTCCTCCAATGAAAAACTGTTTTTT,CSARGMSSNEKLFF
medium-sized,TRBJ2-1,.,TRBV20-1,TGCAGTGCTAGAGTCAGGGAGCTAAGCTCCTACAATGAGCAGTTCTTC,CSARVRELSSYNEQFF
medium-sized,TRBJ2-3,.,TRBV4-2,TGTGCCAGCAGCCAAGCGGTGACTAGGGGCACAGATACGCAGTATTTT,CASSQAVTRGTDTQYF
.,TRBJ2-5,.,TRBV5-1,TGCGCCAGCAGCTTGGCTCTACGCCCCCAAGAGACCCAGTACTTC,CASSLALRPQETQYF
few,TRBJ2-6,.,TRBV12-5,TGTGCTAGTGGTTTGGTAAGGATTATGTACGGAAGGCAGGGAGACTCTGGGGCCAACGTCCTGACTTTC,CASGLVRIMYGRQGDSGANVLTF
many,TRBJ1-4,.,TRBV5-1,TGCGCCAGCAAGGGAGGGGGAAATGAAAAACTGTTTTTT,CASKGGGNEKLFF
medium-sized,TRBJ1-3,.,TRBV28,TGTGCCAGCACTACCCTAATCCCCGTAGGCGGAAACACCATATATTTT,CASTTLIPVGGNTIYF
medium-sized,TRBJ2-1,.,TRBV2,TGTGCCAGCAGTGAAGGAGGGACTCGACCGTACAATGAGCAGTTCTTC,CASSEGGTRPYNEQFF
few,TRBJ1-5,TRBD1,TRBV7-2,TGTGCCAGCAGCGTGGACAGGGGGCAGCCCCAGCATTTT,CASSVDRGQPQHF
medium-sized,TRBJ1-6,.,TRBV20-1,TGCAGTGCTACTCGGGACACTAATTCACCCCTCCACTTT,CSATRDTNSPLHF
many,TRBJ1-6,.,TRBV9,TGTGCCAGCAGCGAGTACTCCTATAATTCACCCCTCCACTTT,CASSEYSYNSPLHF
medium-sized,TRBJ2-5,.,TRBV5-1,TGCGCCAGCAGCTTGGAACCAGCGGACTACCAAGAGACCCAGTACTTC,CASSLEPADYQETQYF
many,TRBJ2-1,TRBD1,TRBV28,TGTGCCAGCAGACTCCCGGGACAGATCTACAATGAGCAGTTCTTC,CASRLPGQIYNEQFF
medium-sized,TRBJ1-1,.,TRBV7-2,TGTGCCAGCAGCTTAGTAACGGGAGTGTCTGAAGCTTTCTTT,CASSLVTGVSEAFF
medium-sized,TRBJ2-2,.,TRBV10-3,TGTGCCATCAGCAGAGGGCAACCCAACACCGGGGAGCTGTTTTTT,CAISRGQPNTGELFF
.,TRBJ1-3,.,TRBV5-1,TGCGCCAGCAGCTTGGGGCCCGGGTCTACGCTCTTTTCTGGAAACACCATATATTTT,CASSLGPGSTLFSGNTIYF
medium-sized,TRBJ1-5,.,TRBV2,TGTGCCAGCAGCAGGGGAACGGAGCCCCAGCATTTT,CASSRGTEPQHF
once,TRBJ1-3,.,TRBV12-3/TRBV12-4,TGTGCCAGCAGCCGCTCCGGGGGGGCTGGAAACACCATATATTTT,CASSRSGGAGNTIYF
medium-sized,TRBJ2-5,.,TRBV19,TGTGCCAGTAGTTCGGGGGCCGTTGTTGAAGAGACCCAGTACTTC,CASSSGAVVEETQYF
medium-sized,TRBJ2-1,TRBD1,TRBV5-5,TGTGCCAGCAGTTCCGGGACAGCGAACAATGAGCAGTTCTTC,CASSSGTANNEQFF
large,TRBJ2-2,.,TRBV30,TGTGCCTGGAATACGGGAGTAAGGACCGGGGAGCTGTTTTTT,CAWNTGVRTGELFF
few,TRBJ2-5,TRBD2,TRBV7-2,TGTGCCAGCAGCTTCGGTGGGCGGGAGGCCCAGTACTTC,CASSFGGREAQYF
many,TRBJ2-7,.,TRBV2,TGTGCCAGCGGCGTGGGTGAGGACAGTGGCATCGAGCAGTACTTC,CASGVGEDSGIEQYF
.,TRBJ2-5,TRBD2,TRBV28,TGTGCCAGCGGTAATCTAGCGGGAGAGGCGGAGACCCAGTACTTC,CASGNLAGEAETQYF
medium-sized,TRBJ1-1,.,TRBV9,TGTGCCAGCAGCGTAGGGTCGGGGGCCCCCACTGAAGCTTTCTTT,CASSVGSGAPTEAFF
medium-sized,TRBJ2-2,.,TRBV3-1,TGTGCCAGCAGCCATTCCCCGGTAGGGGCTATCGGGGAGCTGTTTTTT,CASSHSPVGAIGELFF
large,TRBJ1-1,.,TRBV7-2,TGTGCCAGCAGCTTAGAAGGCCAGTGGAACACTGAAGCTTTCTTT,CASSLEGQWNTEAFF
medium-sized,TRBJ2-2,.,TRBV10-3,TGTGCCATCAGTGCTCAGCCGGGGAGGAGCACCGGGGAGCTGTTTTTT,CAISAQPGRSTGELFF
medium-sized,TRBJ1-5,.,TRBV20-1,TGCAGTGCGGTATTTAGCAATCAGCCCCAGCATTTT,CSAVFSNQPQHF
medium-sized,TRBJ2-1,TRBD2,TRBV10-3,TGTGCCATCAGTGAGTCGATAGGGACTAGCGGTTACAATGAGCAGTTCTTC,CAISESIGTSGYNEQFF
medium-sized,TRBJ2-6,TRBD1,TRBV28,TGTGCCAGCAGTTTGATTTTGGGGACAGGGGAGTCCGGGGCCAACGTCCTGACTTTC,CASSLILGTGESGANVLTF
many,TRBJ2-1,TRBD2,TRBV12-3/TRBV12-4,TGTGCCAGCAGTTTCAGGACTAGCGGGGGATGGAATGAGCAGTTCTTC,CASSFRTSGGWNEQFF
.,TRBJ2-5,TRBD1,TRBV5-1,TGCGCCAGCCGACAGGGAGCACAAGAGACCCAGTACTTC,CASRQGAQETQYF
.,TRBJ2-2,.,TRBV6-1,TGTGCCAGCAGTGAATTGGGATGGAGCACCGGGGAGCTGTTTTTT,CASSELGWSTGELFF
many,TRBJ1-2,.,TRBV19,TGTGCCAGTAGTGTTGACAGCTCTAACTATGGCTACACCTTC,CASSVDSSNYGYTF
.,TRBJ2-7,TRBD2,TRBV30,TGTGCCTGGAGCCCGGGACTAGCGGGATACGAGCAGTACTTC,CAWSPGLAGYEQYF
medium-sized,TRBJ2-2,.,TRBV6-4,TGTGCCAGCACCGGGGAGCTGTTTTTT,CASTGELFF